This TCR beta chain was identified during a study of CD8+ T cells in alopecia areata. Overall study: Tofacitinib exposure lasted 6 to 18 months, followed by 6 months off drug. Percentage of affected scalp area was the basis on which treated patients' severity was scored.

About this clone itself: The antigen is unknown.

Study-level results: Many expanded lesional clones persisted in scalp and blood during tofacitinib treatment.

RNA, once extracted, was reverse transcribed into cDNA for use as the sequencing template. Sequencing was performed with immunoSEQ multiplex PCR; in TCRdb, only in-frame clones are kept and a portion is missing. The data contain 150,000 to 250,000 clones, 55% to 70% of them singletons. Described treatment: oral pan-JAK inhibitor, 5-10 mg twice daily. Material: CD4+ T cells sorted from blood, obtained at week 4, from a patient treated with tofacitinib. The receptor comes from a human donor with alopecia areata.

The CDR3 loop is CAISRGQPYEQYF. CDR3 nucleotides: TGTGCCATCAGTCGGGGACAACCCTACGAGCAGTACTTC. This chain connects TRBV10-3 to TRBJ2-7, with D tentatively TRBD1 (6 bases). V was trimmed by 5 bases and J by 2 bases, leaving 10 bases between them. CDR1 is ENHRY and CDR2 is SYGVKD in the germline V gene. The CDR3 is 13 residues long.